At least ten counts were recorded for the clone carrying this T cell receptor beta chain. Its antigen is still unknown. A single record per CDR3 protein comes from TCRdb applying MiXCR to the RT-PCR reads. The profile shows 650,000 to 850,000 distinct CDR3 sequences, approximately 14% of them singletons. Per the germline V gene, CDR1 is SGHTA and CDR2 is FQGNSA. CDR3 length: 15 amino acids. V lost 0 bases, J lost 2 bases, and 8 bases lay in between. The sample belongs to a study of response to subunit inactivated influenza vaccine. Study findings and constraints: Each seasonal influenza vaccination recruits few new T cells, the authors suggested.

Sample: PBMCs from blood, taken less than 15 days before vaccination. This chain connects TRBV7-2 to TRBJ1-3, with a possible D match to TRBD1 (6 bases). The source of this sequence is a man aged 50-60 years who received an inactivated influenza vaccine. The CDR3 loop reads CASSLAGATGNTIYF. The CDR3 bases are TGTGCCAGCAGCTTAGCGGGGGCAACTGGAAACACCATATATTTT. The whole variable domain, filled in from reference TRBV7-2 and TRBJ1-3, reads GAGVSQSPSNKVTEKGKDVELRCDPISGHTALYWYRQSLGQGLEFLIYFQGNSAPDKSGLPSDRFSAERTGGSVSTLTIQRTQQEDSAVYLCASSLAGATGNTIYFGEGSWLTVV.